The 23 T cell receptor beta chains listed next were all sequenced from one sample in a study of early T cells in non-severe SARS-CoV-2 infection. MiXCR, run by TCRdb on the 5' RACE reads, gives a single entry per CDR3 protein. This sample yields just over 65,000 distinct CDR3 sequences, of which around 14% are seen a single time; about 8.5% belongs to the top ten. Sequenced material: whole blood. The receptors were sampled from an adult who was a healthcare worker with PCR-confirmed SARS-CoV-2 infection or an uninfected control (not recorded which).

This clonotype came up many times. The rearrangement links TRBV27 to TRBJ2-4; 11 bases align to TRBD2. CDR3 size: 19 residues. The ends lost 5 bases at V and 0 bases at J; junction bases unmatched: 12. The germline V gene has CDR1 MNHEY and CDR2 SMNVEV (reference sequence). The chain's CDR3 is CASSPLTSGMLLAKNIQYF. DNA for the CDR3: TGTGCCAGCAGTCCGTTGACTAGCGGGATGCTACTAGCCAAAAACATTCAGTACTTC.

This clonotype was counted a few times. V gene TRBV27 combines with J gene TRBJ1-3, with TRBD1 identical over 7 bases. V shed 9 bases, J shed 0 bases, and the junction held 5 bases outside the gene matches. The CDR3 extends over 14 amino acids. The V gene's germline CDR1 is MNHEY and CDR2 SMNVEV (reference sequence). The CDR3 DNA sequence: TGTGCCAGTCGGTCAGGGGGCTCTGGAAACACCATATATTTT. Its translation: CASRSGGSGNTIYF.

The chain joins TRBV3-1 to TRBJ1-6, with D possibly being TRBD1 (5 bases). Germline assignment: CDR1 LGHDT and CDR2 YNNKEL (reference sequence). The CDR3 is 13 amino acids. V lost 3 bases and J 13 bases, leaving 13 bases between the germline ends. The CDR3 DNA sequence: TGTGCCAGCAGCCAGGGGCACGTGCGCCCCCTCCACTTT. Translating it yields CASSQGHVRPLHF.

The rearrangement links TRBV28 to TRBJ2-1, with D maybe TRBD1 (6 bases). Germline lookup yields CDR1 MDHEN and CDR2 SYDVKM. The CDR3 has 15 amino acids. V gave up 1 base and J gave up 6 bases, with 13 bases separating them. This CDR3 is CASSLLRQAGNEQFF. CDR3 DNA: TGTGCCAGCAGTTTATTGCGACAGGCCGGCAATGAGCAGTTCTTC.

This clonotype was recorded many times. The V gene is TRBV7-3, the J gene TRBJ2-3, with D tentatively TRBD2 (5 bases). The germline V gene has CDR1 SGHTA and CDR2 FQGTGA. The CDR3 length is 13 residues. Trimming left V 4 bases short and J 4 bases short, with 9 bases between. The DNA for the CDR3 is TGTGCCAGCAGCTCCGGGGTCCCAGATACGCAGTATTTT. It yields the protein CASSSGVPDTQYF.

This clonotype was counted ten times or more. This chain links TRBV12-3 or TRBV12-4 with TRBJ1-3; the D gene is possibly TRBD1 (5 bases). The CDR3 totals 14 residues. Trimming took 3 bases from V and 2 from J, leaving 8 bases between them. CDR3 DNA: TGTGCCAGCAGTTTTGCGGGGCCTGGAAACACCATATATTTT. It specifies CASSFAGPGNTIYF.

The chain links TRBV28 to TRBJ2-3, with 8 bases matching TRBD1. The CDR3 contains 15 residues. V lost 4 bases, J lost 1 base, and 4 bases stayed unmatched. Germline CDR1 reads MDHEN; CDR2 reads SYDVKM. The CDR3 DNA is TGTGCCAGCAGTTCTCCGGGACAGGGCACAGATACGCAGTATTTT. Translated: CASSSPGQGTDTQYF.

This clonotype has at least ten counts. V gene TRBV6-6 combines with J gene TRBJ2-3, with 8 bases lining up with TRBD2. V trimming: 0 bases; J trimming: 0 bases; junction bases outside the gene matches: 8. CDR3 length equals 18 residues. Germline V gene sequence: CDR1 MNHNY, CDR2 SVGAGI (reference sequence). DNA of the CDR3: TGTGCCAGCAGTTACTCTATACCGGGACTAGATAGCACAGATACGCAGTATTTT. Translating it yields CASSYSIPGLDSTDTQYF.

The chain is built from TRBV7-8 and TRBJ2-3; D possibly matches TRBD1 or TRBD2 (5 bases each). CDR3 length equals 18 residues. Germline V gene lookup returns CDR1 SGHVS and CDR2 FQNEAQ. V lost 4 bases to trimming and J lost 6 bases, with 26 bases between them. The CDR3 DNA sequence: TGTGCCAGCAGCTCCAGTTTACGGTTACGATACGAGGGGGATACGCAGTATTTT. As protein: CASSSSLRLRYEGDTQYF. The complete variable domain, with remaining parts taken from reference TRBV7-8 and TRBJ2-3, reads GAGVSQSPRYKVAKRGQDVALRCDPISGHVSLFWYQQALGQGPEFLTYFQNEAQLDKSGLPSDRFFAERPEGSVSTLKIQRTQQEDSAVYLCASSSSLRLRYEGDTQYFGPGTRLTVL.

The CDR3 DNA reads as TGTGCCAGCAGCTTATTTTTAGAGCCCCAGCATTTT. Its translation is CASSLFLEPQHF. The rearrangement links TRBV7-9 to TRBJ1-5, with D unclear. V lost 2 bases, J lost 8 bases, and 7 bases lay in between. Germline CDR1 is SEHNR and CDR2 is FQNEAQ (reference sequence). CDR3 size: 12 residues.

The J gene is TRBJ2-5, the V gene TRBV29-1; 7 nucleotides match TRBD2. V shed 3 bases and J 1 base; nucleotides not matched to a gene: 5. The CDR3 is made up of 14 amino acids. Germline V gene lookup returns CDR1 SQVTM and CDR2 ANQGSEA. In nucleotides, the CDR3 is TGCAGCGTTGACCCGGGGGAGGGCCAAGAGACCCAGTACTTC. Translation: CSVDPGEGQETQYF.

This clonotype was found a few times. The V call is TRBV5-4, the J call TRBJ2-1; D tentatively reads TRBD1 or TRBD2 (5 bases each). Per the germline V gene, CDR1 is SGHNT and CDR2 is YYREEE (reference sequence). CDR3 length: 15 residues. The germline V and J ends were trimmed by 4 bases and 2 bases, with 13 bases remaining between them. CDR3 sequence: CASSPGRRPYNEQFF. CDR3 DNA sequence: TGTGCCAGCAGCCCGGGACGGCGTCCCTACAATGAGCAGTTCTTC. The full variable domain, its missing parts supplied by reference TRBV5-4 and TRBJ2-1, is ETGVTQSPTHLIKTRGQQVTLRCSSQSGHNTVSWYQQALGQGPQFIFQYYREEENGRGNFPPRFSGLQFPNYSSELNVNALELDDSALYLCASSPGRRPYNEQFFGPGTRLTVL.

The chain links TRBV6-2 or TRBV6-3 to TRBJ2-7, with a weak D call TRBD1 (6 bases). Trimming took off 8 bases at V and 2 bases at J, with 22 bases between the two ends. CDR1 is MNHEY, CDR2 SVGEGT, per germline. The length of the CDR3 is 16 residues. CDR3 coding DNA: TGTGCCAGCGGATTCCTGGGGGCAGGGGATGCCTACGAGCAGTACTTC. It is translated as CASGFLGAGDAYEQYF.

This clonotype was observed a handful of times. V gene TRBV20-1 combines with J gene TRBJ1-5, with no clear D. CDR1 DFQATT and CDR2 SNEGSKA come from the germline V gene (reference sequence). V was cut by 1 base and J by 3 bases, with 10 bases left in between. The CDR3 extends over 14 amino acids. The CDR3 DNA reads as TGCAGTGCTAGAGCGTCGAGCTACAATCAGCCCCAGCATTTT. It is translated as CSARASSYNQPQHF.

V gene TRBV6-2 or TRBV6-3 combines with J gene TRBJ1-2; D gene uncertain. The germline V gene encodes CDR1 MNHEY and CDR2 SVGEGT. Trimming removed 7 bases at V and 5 bases at J, with 8 bases between. The length of the CDR3 is 11 residues. Here the CDR3 reads CASKAAYGYTF. In DNA form, the CDR3 reads TGTGCCAGCAAGGCAGCTTATGGCTACACCTTC.

The rearrangement links TRBV6-6 to TRBJ2-2, with 7 bases fitting TRBD1. The V and J ends lost 7 bases and 4 bases, in that order; junction bases with no gene match: 12. The V gene's germline CDR1 is MNHNY and CDR2 SVGAGI (reference sequence). This CDR3 spans 16 amino acids. CDR3 residues: CASTLVSGTATGELFF. The CDR3 DNA reads as TGTGCCAGCACCCTAGTATCTGGGACAGCCACCGGGGAGCTGTTTTTT.

The chain uses TRBV28 and TRBJ2-4; a weak D match, TRBD1 (7 bases). The CDR3 length is 17 residues. V lost 5 bases to trimming and J lost 0 bases, with 17 bases between them. The germline CDR1 and CDR2 sequences are MDHEN and SYDVKM. As DNA, the CDR3 is TGTGCCAGCAGTCCCTCCCGACAGGGACTAGCCAAAAACATTCAGTACTTC. Translated, it gives CASSPSRQGLAKNIQYF.

This clonotype occurred many times. V and J are TRBV29-1 and TRBJ2-5; TRBD1 matches 8 bases. The CDR3 sequence is 13 residues long. The J segment lost 4 bases and the V segment lost 8 bases, leaving 9 bases of the junction unmatched. Germline CDR1 reads SQVTM; CDR2 reads ANQGSEA. The CDR3 is CSTLGQGLETQYF. Here the CDR3 DNA reads TGCAGCACCCTCGGACAGGGACTAGAGACCCAGTACTTC.

The J gene is TRBJ2-7, the V gene TRBV15; no definite D call. The CDR3 loop spans 15 amino acids. V lost 5 bases, J lost 5 bases, and 19 bases lay in between. Germline values: CDR1 LNHNV, CDR2 YYDKDF (reference sequence). The CDR3 DNA reads as TGTGCCACCAGCTGGGAAGGCGGTATTGCCCACGAGCAGTACTTC. Translated, it gives CATSWEGGIAHEQYF.

This clonotype was recorded at least ten times. The rearrangement joins TRBV28 to TRBJ2-7; 7 bases agree with TRBD1. This CDR3 has 18 amino acids. J lost 2 bases, V lost 1 base, and 14 bases had no gene match. Germline V gives CDR1 MDHEN, CDR2 SYDVKM. The CDR3 nucleotides read TGTGCCAGCAGTTTATCTCTTTGGCCGGGACAGATTACCTACGAGCAGTACTTC. Translation: CASSLSLWPGQITYEQYF. The whole variable domain, remainder taken from reference TRBV28 and TRBJ2-7, is DVKVTQSSRYLVKRTGEKVFLECVQDMDHENMFWYRQDPGLGLRLIYFSYDVKMKEKGDIPEGYSVSREKKERFSLILESASTNQTSMYLCASSLSLWPGQITYEQYFGPGTRLTVT.

This clonotype was seen more than once but under ten times. The chain is built from TRBV28 and TRBJ1-5, with D uncertain. CDR3 length: 12 amino acids. V was cut by 3 bases and J by 6 bases, with 6 bases left in between. The germline gives CDR1 MDHEN, CDR2 SYDVKM. Here the CDR3 reads CASSFGSQPQHF. In DNA form, the CDR3 reads TGTGCCAGCAGTTTTGGGAGTCAGCCCCAGCATTTT.

The rearrangement uses TRBV7-2 and TRBJ1-5, with D unresolved. Germline V gene lookup returns CDR1 SGHTA and CDR2 FQGNSA. The CDR3 runs 14 residues. The germline V and J ends were trimmed by 3 bases and 1 base, with 7 bases remaining between them. As DNA, the CDR3 is TGTGCCAGCAGCTTCGGAAGGAGCAATCAGCCCCAGCATTTT. Translating it yields CASSFGRSNQPQHF.

The chain uses TRBV5-5 and TRBJ2-7, with TRBD1 as a possible D gene (6 bases). Trimming left V 3 bases short and J 1 base short, with 11 bases between. Germline V CDR1 and CDR2: SGHKS, YYEKEE (reference sequence). The CDR3 is made up of 14 amino acids. CDR3 region: CASSSYTGSYEQYF. The CDR3 nucleotides are TGTGCCAGCAGCTCCTACACAGGGTCCTACGAGCAGTACTTC.